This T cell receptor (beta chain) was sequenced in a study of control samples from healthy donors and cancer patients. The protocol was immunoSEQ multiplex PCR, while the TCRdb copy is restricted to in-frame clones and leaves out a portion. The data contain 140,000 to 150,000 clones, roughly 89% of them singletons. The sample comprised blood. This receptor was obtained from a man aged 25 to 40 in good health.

The CDR3: CASSPPDREIAKNIQYF. The CDR3, as DNA: TGTGCCAGCTCACCCCCGGACAGGGAGATAGCCAAAAACATTCAGTACTTC. The V call is TRBV18, the J call TRBJ2-4; TRBD1 matches 8 bases. V lost 3 bases, J lost 0 bases, and 7 bases stayed unmatched. CDR1 and CDR2 (germline): KGHSH, LQKENI. The CDR3 length is 17 residues.